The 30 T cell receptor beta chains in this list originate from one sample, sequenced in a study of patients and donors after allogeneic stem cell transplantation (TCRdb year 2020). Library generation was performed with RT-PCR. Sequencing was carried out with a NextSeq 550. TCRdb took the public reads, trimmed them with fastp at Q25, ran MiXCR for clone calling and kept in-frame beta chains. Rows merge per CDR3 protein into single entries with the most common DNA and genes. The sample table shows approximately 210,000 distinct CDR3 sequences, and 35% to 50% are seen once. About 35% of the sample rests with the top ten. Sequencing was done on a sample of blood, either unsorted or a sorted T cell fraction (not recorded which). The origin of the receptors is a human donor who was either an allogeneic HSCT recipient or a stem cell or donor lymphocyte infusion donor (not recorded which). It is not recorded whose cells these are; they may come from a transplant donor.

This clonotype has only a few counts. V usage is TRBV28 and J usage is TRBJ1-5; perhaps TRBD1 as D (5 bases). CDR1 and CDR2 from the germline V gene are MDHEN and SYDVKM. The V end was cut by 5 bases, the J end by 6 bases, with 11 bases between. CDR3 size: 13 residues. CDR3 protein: CASSPRTLQPQHF. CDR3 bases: TGTGCCAGCAGTCCCCGGACACTTCAGCCCCAGCATTTT.

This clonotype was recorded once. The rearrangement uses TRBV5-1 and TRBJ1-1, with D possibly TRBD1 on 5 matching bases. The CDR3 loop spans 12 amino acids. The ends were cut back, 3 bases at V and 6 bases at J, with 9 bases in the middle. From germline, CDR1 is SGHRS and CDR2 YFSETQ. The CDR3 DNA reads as TGCGCCAGCAGCTCGGGACGGCCTGAAGCTTTCTTT. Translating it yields CASSSGRPEAFF.

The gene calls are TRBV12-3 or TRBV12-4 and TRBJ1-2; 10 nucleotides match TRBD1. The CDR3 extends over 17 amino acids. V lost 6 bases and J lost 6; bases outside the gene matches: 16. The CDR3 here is CASRGWTGGRELDGYTF. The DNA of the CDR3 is TGTGCCAGCAGGGGCTGGACAGGGGGTAGAGAGTTGGATGGCTACACCTTC.

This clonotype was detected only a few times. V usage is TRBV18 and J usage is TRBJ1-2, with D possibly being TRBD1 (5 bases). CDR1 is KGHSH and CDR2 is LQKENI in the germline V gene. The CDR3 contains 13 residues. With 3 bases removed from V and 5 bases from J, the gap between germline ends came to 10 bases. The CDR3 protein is CASSPRGGYGYTF. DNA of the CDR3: TGTGCCAGCTCACCGAGGGGAGGATATGGCTACACCTTC.

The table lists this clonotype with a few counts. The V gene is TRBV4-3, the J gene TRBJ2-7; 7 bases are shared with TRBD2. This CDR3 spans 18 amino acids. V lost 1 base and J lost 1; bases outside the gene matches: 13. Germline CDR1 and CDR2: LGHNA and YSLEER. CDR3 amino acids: CASSQGPFHGGSSYEQYF. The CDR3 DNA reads TGCGCCAGCAGCCAAGGACCCTTCCATGGCGGGAGTTCCTACGAGCAGTACTTC.

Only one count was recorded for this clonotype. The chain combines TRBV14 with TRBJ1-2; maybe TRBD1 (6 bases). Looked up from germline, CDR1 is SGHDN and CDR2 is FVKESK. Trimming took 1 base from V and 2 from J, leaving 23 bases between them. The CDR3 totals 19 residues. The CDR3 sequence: CASSQVLQGRGVANYGYTF. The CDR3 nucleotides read TGTGCCAGCAGCCAAGTTCTTCAGGGGCGTGGGGTAGCGAACTATGGCTACACCTTC.

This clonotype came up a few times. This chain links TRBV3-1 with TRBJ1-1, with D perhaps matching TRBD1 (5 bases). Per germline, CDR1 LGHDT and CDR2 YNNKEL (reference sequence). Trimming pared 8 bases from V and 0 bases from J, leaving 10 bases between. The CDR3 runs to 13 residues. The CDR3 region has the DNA TGTGCCAGCGGGGGGGAATTGAACACTGAAGCTTTCTTT. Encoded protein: CASGGELNTEAFF. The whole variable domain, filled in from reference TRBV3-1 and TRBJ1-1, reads DTAVSQTPKYLVTQMGNDKSIKCEQNLGHDTMYWYKQDSKKFLKIMFSYNNKELIINETVPNRFSPKSPDKAHLNLHINSLELGDSAVYFCASGGELNTEAFFGQGTRLTVV.

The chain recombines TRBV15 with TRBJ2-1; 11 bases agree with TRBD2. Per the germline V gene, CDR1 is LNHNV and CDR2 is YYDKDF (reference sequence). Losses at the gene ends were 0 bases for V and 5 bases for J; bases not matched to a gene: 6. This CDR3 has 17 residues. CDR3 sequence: CATSRDLTSGIHNEQFF. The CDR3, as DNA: TGTGCCACCAGCAGAGATCTGACTAGCGGGATCCACAATGAGCAGTTCTTC.

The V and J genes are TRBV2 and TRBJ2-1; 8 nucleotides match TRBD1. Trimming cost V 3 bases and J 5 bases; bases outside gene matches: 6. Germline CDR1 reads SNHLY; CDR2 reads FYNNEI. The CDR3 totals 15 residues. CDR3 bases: TGTGCCAGCAGTGACCTAGGGACAGGTAACAATGAGCAGTTCTTC. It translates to CASSDLGTGNNEQFF. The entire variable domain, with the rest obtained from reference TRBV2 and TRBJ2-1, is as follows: EPEVTQTPSHQVTQMGQEVILRCVPISNHLYFYWYRQILGQKVEFLVSFYNNEISEKSEIFDDQFSVERPDGSNFTLKIRSTKLEDSAMYFCASSDLGTGNNEQFFGPGTRLTVL.

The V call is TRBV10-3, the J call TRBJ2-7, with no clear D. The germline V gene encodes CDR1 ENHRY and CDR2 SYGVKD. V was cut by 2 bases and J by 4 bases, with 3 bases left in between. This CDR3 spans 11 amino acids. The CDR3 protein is CAISEGYEQYF. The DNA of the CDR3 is TGTGCCATCAGTGAGGGGTACGAGCAGTACTTC.

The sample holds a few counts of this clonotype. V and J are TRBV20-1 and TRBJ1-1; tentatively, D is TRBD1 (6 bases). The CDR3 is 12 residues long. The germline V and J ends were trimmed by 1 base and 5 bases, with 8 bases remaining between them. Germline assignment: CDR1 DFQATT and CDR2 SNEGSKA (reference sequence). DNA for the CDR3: TGCAGTGCTAGAGTGAGGGGGACTGAAGCTTTCTTT. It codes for CSARVRGTEAFF.

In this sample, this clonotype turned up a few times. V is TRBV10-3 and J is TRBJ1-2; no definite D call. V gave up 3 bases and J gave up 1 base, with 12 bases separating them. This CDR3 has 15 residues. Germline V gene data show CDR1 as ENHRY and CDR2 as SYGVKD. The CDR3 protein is CAISEGRKINYGYTF. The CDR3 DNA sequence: TGTGCCATCAGTGAAGGGCGGAAGATTAACTATGGCTACACCTTC.

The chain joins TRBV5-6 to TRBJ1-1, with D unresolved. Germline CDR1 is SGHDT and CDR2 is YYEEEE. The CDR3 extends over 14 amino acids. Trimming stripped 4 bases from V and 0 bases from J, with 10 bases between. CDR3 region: CASSPNTLNTEAFF. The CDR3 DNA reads TGTGCCAGCAGCCCAAACACTTTGAACACTGAAGCTTTCTTT.

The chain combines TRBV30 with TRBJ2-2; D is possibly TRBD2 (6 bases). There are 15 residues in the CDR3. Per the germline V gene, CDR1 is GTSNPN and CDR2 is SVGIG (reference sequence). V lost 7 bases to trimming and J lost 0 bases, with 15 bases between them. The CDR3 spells CASTLGGPNTGELFF. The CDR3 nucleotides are TGTGCCTCAACCCTGGGGGGACCGAACACCGGGGAGCTGTTTTTT.

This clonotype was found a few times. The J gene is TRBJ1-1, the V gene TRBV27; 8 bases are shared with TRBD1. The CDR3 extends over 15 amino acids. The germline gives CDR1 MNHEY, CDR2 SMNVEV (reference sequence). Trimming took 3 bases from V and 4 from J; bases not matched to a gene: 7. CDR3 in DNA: TGTGCCAGCAGTTTGGTGGACAGGGTAGGCACTGAAGCTTTCTTT. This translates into CASSLVDRVGTEAFF.

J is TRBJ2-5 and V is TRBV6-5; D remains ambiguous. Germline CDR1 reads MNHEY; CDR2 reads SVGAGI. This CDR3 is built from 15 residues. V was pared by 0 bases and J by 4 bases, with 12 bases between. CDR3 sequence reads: CASSYSLAAGETQYF. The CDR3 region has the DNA TGTGCCAGCAGTTACTCGTTAGCAGCCGGAGAGACCCAGTACTTC.

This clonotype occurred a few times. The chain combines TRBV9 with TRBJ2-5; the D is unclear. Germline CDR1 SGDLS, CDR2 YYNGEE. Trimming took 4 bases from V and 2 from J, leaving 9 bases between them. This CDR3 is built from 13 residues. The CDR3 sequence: CASSPLLQETQYF. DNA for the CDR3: TGTGCCAGCAGCCCACTTCTGCAAGAGACCCAGTACTTC.

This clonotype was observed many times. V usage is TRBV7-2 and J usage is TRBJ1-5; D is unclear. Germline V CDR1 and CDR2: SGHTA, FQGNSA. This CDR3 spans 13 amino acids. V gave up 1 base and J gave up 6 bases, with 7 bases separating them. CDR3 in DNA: TGTGCCAGCAGCTTAGGCTGGACTCAGCCCCAGCATTTT. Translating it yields CASSLGWTQPQHF.

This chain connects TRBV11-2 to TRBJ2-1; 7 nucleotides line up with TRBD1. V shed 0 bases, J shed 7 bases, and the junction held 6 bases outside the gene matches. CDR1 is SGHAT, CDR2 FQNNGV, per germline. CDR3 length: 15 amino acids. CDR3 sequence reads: CASSLESTGSNEQFF. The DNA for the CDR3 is TGTGCCAGCAGCTTAGAGTCGACAGGGTCAAATGAGCAGTTCTTC.

The CDR3 loop reads CASSLPTSGDQETQYF. The CDR3 nucleotides read TGTGCCAGCAGCCTCCCGACTAGCGGAGATCAAGAGACCCAGTACTTC. The rearrangement links TRBV12-3 or TRBV12-4 to TRBJ2-5, with TRBD2 matching 9 bases. There are 16 residues in the CDR3. V was clipped by 6 bases and J by 2 bases; unmatched bases: 10.

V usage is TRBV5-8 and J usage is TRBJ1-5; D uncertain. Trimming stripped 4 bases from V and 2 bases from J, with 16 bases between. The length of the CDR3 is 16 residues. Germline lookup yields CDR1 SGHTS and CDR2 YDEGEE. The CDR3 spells CASSQAGLSGNQPQHF. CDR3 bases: TGTGCCAGCAGCCAAGCCGGACTGAGTGGCAATCAGCCCCAGCATTTT.

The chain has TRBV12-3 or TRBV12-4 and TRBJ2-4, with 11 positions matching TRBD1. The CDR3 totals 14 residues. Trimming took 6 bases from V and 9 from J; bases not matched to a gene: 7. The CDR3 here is CASSIGQGAAIQYF. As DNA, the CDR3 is TGTGCCAGCAGCATAGGACAGGGGGCAGCCATTCAGTACTTC.

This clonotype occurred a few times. In DNA, the CDR3 is TGTGCCAGCAGCCTTGGATCCGGAGGGGCGCAGTATTTT. Its protein product is CASSLGSGGAQYF. V is TRBV6-5 and J is TRBJ2-3; a possible D gene is TRBD2 (6 bases). Trimming removed 6 bases from V and 10 bases from J, with 17 bases in between. The CDR3 runs to 13 residues. CDR1 MNHEY and CDR2 SVGAGI come from the germline V gene.

CDR3 in amino acids: CASSSSVGLAGSYEQYF. For the CDR3, the DNA is TGTGCCAGCAGCTCAAGCGTAGGGCTAGCGGGGAGCTACGAGCAGTACTTC. This chain connects TRBV7-9 to TRBJ2-7; 9 bases match TRBD2. Losses at the gene ends were 4 bases for V and 3 bases for J; bases not matched to a gene: 13. Germline-derived CDR1 and CDR2 are SEHNR and FQNEAQ (reference sequence). The CDR3 covers 17 residues. The full variable domain, completed using reference TRBV7-9 and TRBJ2-7, is DTGVSQNPRHKITKRGQNVTFRCDPISEHNRLYWYRQTLGQGPEFLTYFQNEAQLEKSRLLSDRFSAERPKGSFSTLEIQRTEQGDSAMYLCASSSSVGLAGSYEQYFGPGTRLTVT.

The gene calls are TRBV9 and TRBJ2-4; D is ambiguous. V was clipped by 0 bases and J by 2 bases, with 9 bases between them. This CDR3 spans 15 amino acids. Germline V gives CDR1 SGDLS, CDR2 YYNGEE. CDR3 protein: CASSVELSTKNIQYF. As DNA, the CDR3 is TGTGCCAGCAGCGTAGAGCTGAGTACCAAAAACATTCAGTACTTC.

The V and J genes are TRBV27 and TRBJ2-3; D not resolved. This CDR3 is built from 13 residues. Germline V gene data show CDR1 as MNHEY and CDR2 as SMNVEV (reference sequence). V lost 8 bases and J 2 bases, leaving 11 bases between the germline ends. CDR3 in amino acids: CASSNTATDTQYF. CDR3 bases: TGTGCCAGCTCGAACACCGCCACAGATACGCAGTATTTT.

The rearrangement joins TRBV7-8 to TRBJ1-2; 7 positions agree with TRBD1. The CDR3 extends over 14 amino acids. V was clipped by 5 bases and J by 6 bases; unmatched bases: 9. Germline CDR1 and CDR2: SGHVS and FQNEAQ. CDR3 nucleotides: TGTGCCAGCAGCGCCGACAGGGCCGTGGATGGCTACACCTTC. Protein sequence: CASSADRAVDGYTF. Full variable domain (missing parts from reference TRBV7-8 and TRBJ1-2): GAGVSQSPRYKVAKRGQDVALRCDPISGHVSLFWYQQALGQGPEFLTYFQNEAQLDKSGLPSDRFFAERPEGSVSTLKIQRTQQEDSAVYLCASSADRAVDGYTFGSGTRLTVV.

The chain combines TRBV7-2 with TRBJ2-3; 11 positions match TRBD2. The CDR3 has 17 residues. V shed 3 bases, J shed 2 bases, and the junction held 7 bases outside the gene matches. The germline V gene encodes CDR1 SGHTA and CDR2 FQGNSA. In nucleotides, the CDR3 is TGTGCCAGCAGCTTCCGACTAGCGGGACCACTCACAGATACGCAGTATTTT. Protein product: CASSFRLAGPLTDTQYF. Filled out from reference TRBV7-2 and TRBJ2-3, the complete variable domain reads GAGVSQSPSNKVTEKGKDVELRCDPISGHTALYWYRQSLGQGLEFLIYFQGNSAPDKSGLPSDRFSAERTGGSVSTLTIQRTQQEDSAVYLCASSFRLAGPLTDTQYFGPGTRLTVL.

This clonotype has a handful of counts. CDR3 amino acids: CASSLAGQGASSTEAFF. CDR3 sequence (DNA): TGTGCCAGCAGTCTCGCCGGACAGGGGGCTAGTAGCACTGAAGCTTTCTTT. V gene TRBV6-5 combines with J gene TRBJ1-1; 11 nucleotides line up with TRBD1. Trimming took 5 bases from V and 4 from J; bases not matched to a gene: 12. The CDR3 extends over 17 amino acids. From germline, CDR1 is MNHEY and CDR2 SVGAGI.

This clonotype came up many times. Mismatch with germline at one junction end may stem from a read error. In DNA form, the CDR3 reads TGTGCCAGCAGTTTGGACAGGGGGAACTATGGCTACACCTTC. Protein: CASSLDRGNYGYTF. The chain uses TRBV5-1 and TRBJ1-2; 10 nucleotides align to TRBD1. This CDR3 spans 14 amino acids. In germline, CDR1 is SGHRS, CDR2 YFSETQ.